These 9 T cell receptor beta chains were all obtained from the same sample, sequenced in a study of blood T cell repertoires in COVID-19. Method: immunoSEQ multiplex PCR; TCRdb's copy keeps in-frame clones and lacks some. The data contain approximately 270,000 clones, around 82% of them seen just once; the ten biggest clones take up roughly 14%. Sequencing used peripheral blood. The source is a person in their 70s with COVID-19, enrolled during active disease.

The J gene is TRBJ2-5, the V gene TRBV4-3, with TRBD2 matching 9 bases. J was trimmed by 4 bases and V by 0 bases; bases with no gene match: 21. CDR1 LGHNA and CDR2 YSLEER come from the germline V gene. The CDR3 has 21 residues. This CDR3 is CASSQDRGNKNSGSRLETQYF. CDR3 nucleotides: TGCGCCAGCAGCCAAGACAGGGGGAATAAAAATAGCGGGAGCCGTTTAGAGACCCAGTACTTC.

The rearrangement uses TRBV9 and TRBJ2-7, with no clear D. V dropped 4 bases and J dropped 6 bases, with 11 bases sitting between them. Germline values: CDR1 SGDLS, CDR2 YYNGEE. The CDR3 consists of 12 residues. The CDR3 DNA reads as TGTGCCAGCAGCACTTCAATTTCCGAGCAGTACTTC. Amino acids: CASSTSISEQYF.

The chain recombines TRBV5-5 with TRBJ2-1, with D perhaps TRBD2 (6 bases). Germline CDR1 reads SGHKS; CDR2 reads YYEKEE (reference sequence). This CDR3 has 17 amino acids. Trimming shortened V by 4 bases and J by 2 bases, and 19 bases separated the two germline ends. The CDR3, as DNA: TGTGCCAGCAGCAGTACAATTAGCGGAGGGGCCTACAATGAGCAGTTCTTC. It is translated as CASSSTISGGAYNEQFF.

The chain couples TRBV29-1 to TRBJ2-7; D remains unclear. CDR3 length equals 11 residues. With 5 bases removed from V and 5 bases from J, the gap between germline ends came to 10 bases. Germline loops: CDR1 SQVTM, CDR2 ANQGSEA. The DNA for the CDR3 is TGCAGCGTTCACGACTTGAACGAGCAGTACTTC. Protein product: CSVHDLNEQYF.

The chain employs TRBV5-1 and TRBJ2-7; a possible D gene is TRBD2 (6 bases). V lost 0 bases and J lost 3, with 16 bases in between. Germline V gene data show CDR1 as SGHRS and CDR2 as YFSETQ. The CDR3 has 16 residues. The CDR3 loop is CASSLGGVVRYYEQYF. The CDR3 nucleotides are TGCGCCAGCAGCTTGGGCGGGGTTGTCCGATACTACGAGCAGTACTTC.

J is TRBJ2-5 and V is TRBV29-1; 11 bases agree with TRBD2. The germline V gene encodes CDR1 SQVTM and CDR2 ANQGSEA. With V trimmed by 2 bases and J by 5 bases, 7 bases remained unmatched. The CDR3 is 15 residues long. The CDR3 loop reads CSVERLAGSPETQYF. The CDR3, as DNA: TGCAGCGTTGAACGACTAGCGGGATCGCCTGAGACCCAGTACTTC.

CDR3 bases: TGTGCCACCAGCAGAGTCTCTAGGGGAGGGAATGAGCAGTTCTTC. Translation gives CATSRVSRGGNEQFF. The rearrangement links TRBV15 to TRBJ2-1; TRBD2 agrees at 7 bases. With 1 base clipped from V and 7 bases from J, the junction kept 7 bases outside the gene matches. Germline values: CDR1 LNHNV, CDR2 YYDKDF (reference sequence). This CDR3 spans 15 amino acids. The full variable domain, rest sourced from reference TRBV15 and TRBJ2-1, is DAMVIQNPRYQVTQFGKPVTLSCSQTLNHNVMYWYQQKSSQAPKLLFHYYDKDFNNEADTPDNFQSRRPNTSFCFLDIRSPGLGDTAMYLCATSRVSRGGNEQFFGPGTRLTVL.

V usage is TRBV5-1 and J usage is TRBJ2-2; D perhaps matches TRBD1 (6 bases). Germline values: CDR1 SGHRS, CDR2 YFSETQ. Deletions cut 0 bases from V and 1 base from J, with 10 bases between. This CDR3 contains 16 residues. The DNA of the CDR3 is TGCGCCAGCAGCTTGGCCACAGGGTTGAACACCGGGGAGCTGTTTTTT. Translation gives CASSLATGLNTGELFF. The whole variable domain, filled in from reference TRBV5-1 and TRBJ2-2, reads KAGVTQTPRYLIKTRGQQVTLSCSPISGHRSVSWYQQTPGQGLQFLFEYFSETQRNKGNFPGRFSGRQFSNSRSEMNVSTLELGDSALYLCASSLATGLNTGELFFGEGSRLTVL.

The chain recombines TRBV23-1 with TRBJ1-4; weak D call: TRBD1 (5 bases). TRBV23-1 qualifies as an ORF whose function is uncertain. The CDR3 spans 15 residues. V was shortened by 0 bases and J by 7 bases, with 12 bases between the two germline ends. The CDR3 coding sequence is TGCGCCAGCAGTCAATCAGGCGGGGGGGGTGAAAAACTGTTTTTT. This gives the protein CASSQSGGGGEKLFF.